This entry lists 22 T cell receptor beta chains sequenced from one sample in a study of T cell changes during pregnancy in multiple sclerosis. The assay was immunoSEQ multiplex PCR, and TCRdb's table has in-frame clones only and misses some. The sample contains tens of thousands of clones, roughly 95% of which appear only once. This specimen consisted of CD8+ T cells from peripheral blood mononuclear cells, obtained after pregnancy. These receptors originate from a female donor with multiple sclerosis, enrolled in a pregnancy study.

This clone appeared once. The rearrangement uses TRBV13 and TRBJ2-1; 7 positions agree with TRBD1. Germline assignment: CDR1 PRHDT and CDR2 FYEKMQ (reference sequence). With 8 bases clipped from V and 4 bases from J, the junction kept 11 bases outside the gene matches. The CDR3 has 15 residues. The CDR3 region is CASSKSGTVYNEQFF. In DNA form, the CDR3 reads TGTGCCAGCTCGAAGTCGGGGACAGTTTACAATGAGCAGTTCTTC.

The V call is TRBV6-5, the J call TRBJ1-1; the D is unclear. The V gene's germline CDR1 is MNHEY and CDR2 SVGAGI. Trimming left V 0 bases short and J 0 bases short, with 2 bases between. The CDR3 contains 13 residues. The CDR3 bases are TGTGCCAGCAGTTACTCCGTGAACACTGAAGCTTTCTTT. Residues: CASSYSVNTEAFF.

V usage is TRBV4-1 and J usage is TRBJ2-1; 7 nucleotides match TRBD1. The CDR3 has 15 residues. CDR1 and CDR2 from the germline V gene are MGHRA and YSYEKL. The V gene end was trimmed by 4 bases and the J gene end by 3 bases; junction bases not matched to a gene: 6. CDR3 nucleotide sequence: TGCGCCAGCAGCCTCCGGGACAGCTACTACAATGAGCAGTTCTTC. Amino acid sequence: CASSLRDSYYNEQFF.

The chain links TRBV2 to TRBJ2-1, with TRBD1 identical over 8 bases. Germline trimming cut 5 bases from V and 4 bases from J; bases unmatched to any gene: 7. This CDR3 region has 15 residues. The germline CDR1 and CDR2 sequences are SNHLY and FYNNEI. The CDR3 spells CASSTPGQDYNEQFF. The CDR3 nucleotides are TGTGCCAGCAGTACGCCGGGACAGGATTACAATGAGCAGTTCTTC. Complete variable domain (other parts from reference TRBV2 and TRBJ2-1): EPEVTQTPSHQVTQMGQEVILRCVPISNHLYFYWYRQILGQKVEFLVSFYNNEISEKSEIFDDQFSVERPDGSNFTLKIRSTKLEDSAMYFCASSTPGQDYNEQFFGPGTRLTVL.

The DNA for the CDR3 is TGTGCCAGCAGTGAAATCCCGCGCGAGTCTAGCGGGGGGGCCGGTGAGCAGTTCTTC. This encodes CASSEIPRESSGGAGEQFF. V is TRBV6-1 and J is TRBJ2-1, with TRBD2 matching over 12 bases. Germline assignment: CDR1 MNHNS and CDR2 SASEGT. This CDR3 has 19 amino acids. The J segment lost 9 bases and the V segment lost 2 bases, leaving 17 bases of the junction unmatched.

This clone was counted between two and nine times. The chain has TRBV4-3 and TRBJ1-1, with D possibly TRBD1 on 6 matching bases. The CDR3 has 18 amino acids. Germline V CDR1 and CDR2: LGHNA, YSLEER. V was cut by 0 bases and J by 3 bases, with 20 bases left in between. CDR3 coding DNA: TGCGCCAGCAGCCAAGAAATGCGCTTAGGGGGACGGTACACTGAAGCTTTCTTT. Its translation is CASSQEMRLGGRYTEAFF.

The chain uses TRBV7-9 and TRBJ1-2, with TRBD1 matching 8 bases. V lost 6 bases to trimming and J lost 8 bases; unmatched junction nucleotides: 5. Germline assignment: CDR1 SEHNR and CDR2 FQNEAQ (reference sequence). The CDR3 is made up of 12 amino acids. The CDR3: CASSQGAQGYTF. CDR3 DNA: TGTGCCAGCAGTCAGGGGGCGCAAGGCTACACCTTC.

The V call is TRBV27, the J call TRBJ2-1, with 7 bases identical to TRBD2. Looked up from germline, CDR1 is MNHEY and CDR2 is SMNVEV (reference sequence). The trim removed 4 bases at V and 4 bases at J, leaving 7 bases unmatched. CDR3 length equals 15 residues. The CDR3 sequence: CASSSRETAYNEQFF. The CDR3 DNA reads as TGTGCCAGCAGTTCGCGGGAGACCGCTTACAATGAGCAGTTCTTC.

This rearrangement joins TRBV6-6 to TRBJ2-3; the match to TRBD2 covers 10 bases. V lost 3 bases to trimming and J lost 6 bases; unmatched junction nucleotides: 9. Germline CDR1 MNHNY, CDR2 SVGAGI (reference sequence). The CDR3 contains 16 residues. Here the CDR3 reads CASSYPTLAGVDTQYF. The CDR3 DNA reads TGTGCCAGCAGTTATCCTACGCTAGCGGGGGTGGATACGCAGTATTTT.

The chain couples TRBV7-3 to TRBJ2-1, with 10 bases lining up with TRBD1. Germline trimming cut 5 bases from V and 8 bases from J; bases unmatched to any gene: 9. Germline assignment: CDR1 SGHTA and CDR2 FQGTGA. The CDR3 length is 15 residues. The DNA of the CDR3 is TGTGCCAGCAGCGACAGGGGGCAGGGTACGGATGAGCAGTTCTTC. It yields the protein CASSDRGQGTDEQFF. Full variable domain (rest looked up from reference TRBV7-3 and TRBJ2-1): GAGVSQTPSNKVTEKGKYVELRCDPISGHTALYWYRQSLGQGPEFLIYFQGTGAADDSGLPNDRFFAVRPEGSVSTLKIQRTERGDSAVYLCASSDRGQGTDEQFFGPGTRLTVL.

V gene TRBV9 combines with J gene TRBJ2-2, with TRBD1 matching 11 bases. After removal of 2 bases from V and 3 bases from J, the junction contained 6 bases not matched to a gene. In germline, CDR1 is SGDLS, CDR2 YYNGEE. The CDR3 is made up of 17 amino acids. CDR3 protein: CASSVDRTGGYTGELFF. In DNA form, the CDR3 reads TGTGCCAGCAGCGTCGATCGGACAGGGGGCTACACCGGGGAGCTGTTTTTT.

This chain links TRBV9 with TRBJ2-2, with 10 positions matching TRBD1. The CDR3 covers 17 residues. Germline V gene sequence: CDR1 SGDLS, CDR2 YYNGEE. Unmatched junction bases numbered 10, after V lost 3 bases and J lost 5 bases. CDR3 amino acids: CASSGRGQGSVTGELFF. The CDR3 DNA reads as TGTGCCAGCAGCGGAAGGGGACAGGGGTCGGTTACCGGGGAGCTGTTTTTT.

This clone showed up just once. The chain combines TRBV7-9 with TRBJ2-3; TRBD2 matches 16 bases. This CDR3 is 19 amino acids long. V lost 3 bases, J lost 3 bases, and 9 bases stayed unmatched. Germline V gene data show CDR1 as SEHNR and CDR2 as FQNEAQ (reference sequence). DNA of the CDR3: TGTGCCAGCAGCTTGGGGTCGGGACTAGCGGGAGGGCCTACAGATACGCAGTATTTT. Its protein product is CASSLGSGLAGGPTDTQYF. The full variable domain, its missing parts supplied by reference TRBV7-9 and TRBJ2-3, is DTGVSQNPRHKITKRGQNVTFRCDPISEHNRLYWYRQTLGQGPEFLTYFQNEAQLEKSRLLSDRFSAERPKGSFSTLEIQRTEQGDSAMYLCASSLGSGLAGGPTDTQYFGPGTRLTVL.

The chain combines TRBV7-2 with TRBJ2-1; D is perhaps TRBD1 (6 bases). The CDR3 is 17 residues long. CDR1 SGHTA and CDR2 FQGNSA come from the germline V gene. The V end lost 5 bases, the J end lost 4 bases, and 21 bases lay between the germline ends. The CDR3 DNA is TGTGCCAGCAGCCTTGCCCGGGACATATGGTCGTACAATGAGCAGTTCTTC. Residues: CASSLARDIWSYNEQFF.

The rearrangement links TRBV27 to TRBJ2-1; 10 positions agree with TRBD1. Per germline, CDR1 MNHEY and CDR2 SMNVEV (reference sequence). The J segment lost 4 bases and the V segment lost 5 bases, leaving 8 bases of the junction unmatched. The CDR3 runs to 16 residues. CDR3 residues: CASSNIGTGVYNEQFF. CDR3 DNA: TGTGCCAGCAGTAACATCGGGACAGGGGTTTACAATGAGCAGTTCTTC.

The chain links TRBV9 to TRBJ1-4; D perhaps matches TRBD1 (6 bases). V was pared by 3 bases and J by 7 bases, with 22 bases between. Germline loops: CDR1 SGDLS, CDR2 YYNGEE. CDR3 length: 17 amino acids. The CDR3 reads CASSDGEGGGLGEKLFF. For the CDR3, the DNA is TGTGCCAGCAGCGACGGAGAGGGGGGGGGTCTGGGTGAAAAACTGTTTTTT.

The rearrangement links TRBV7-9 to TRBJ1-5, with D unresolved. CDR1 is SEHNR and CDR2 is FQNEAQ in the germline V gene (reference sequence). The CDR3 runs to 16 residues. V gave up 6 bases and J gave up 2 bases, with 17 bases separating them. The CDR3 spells CASSSSRETGNQPQHF. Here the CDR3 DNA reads TGTGCCAGCAGTAGTTCTAGGGAGACGGGCAATCAGCCCCAGCATTTT.

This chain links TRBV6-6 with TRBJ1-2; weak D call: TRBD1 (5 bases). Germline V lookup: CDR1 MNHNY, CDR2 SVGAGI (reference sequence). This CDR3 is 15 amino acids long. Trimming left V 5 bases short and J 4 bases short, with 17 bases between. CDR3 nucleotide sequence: TGTGCCAGCAGTCCCCGGGTCCCGCAGGGCTATGGCTACACCTTC. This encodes CASSPRVPQGYGYTF.

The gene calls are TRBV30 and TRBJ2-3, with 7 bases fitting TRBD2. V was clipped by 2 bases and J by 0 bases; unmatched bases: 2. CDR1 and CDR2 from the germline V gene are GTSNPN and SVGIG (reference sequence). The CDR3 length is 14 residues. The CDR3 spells CAWSWGGSTDTQYF. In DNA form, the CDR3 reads TGTGCCTGGAGTTGGGGGGGGAGCACAGATACGCAGTATTTT.

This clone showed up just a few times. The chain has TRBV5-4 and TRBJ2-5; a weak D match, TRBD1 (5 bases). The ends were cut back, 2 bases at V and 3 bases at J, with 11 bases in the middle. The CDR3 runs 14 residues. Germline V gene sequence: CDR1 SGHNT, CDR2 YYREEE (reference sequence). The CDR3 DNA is TGTGCCAGCAGCTTCGAAGGGGCCAAAGAGACCCAGTACTTC. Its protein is CASSFEGAKETQYF.

In nucleotides, the CDR3 is TGTGCCTGGACCGCCGGGGGGAATGAGCAGTTCTTC. Protein sequence: CAWTAGGNEQFF. The V and J genes are TRBV30 and TRBJ2-1; TRBD2 matches 7 bases. V dropped 4 bases and J dropped 7; count of bases not matched to a gene: 4. CDR1 is GTSNPN, CDR2 SVGIG, per germline (reference sequence). CDR3 length: 12 residues.

CDR3 in DNA: TGCGCCAGCAGCCAAGTGAACGGGGTGAACCAAGAGACCCAGTACTTC. This gives the protein CASSQVNGVNQETQYF. The V and J genes are TRBV4-3 and TRBJ2-5, with D tentatively TRBD2 (5 bases). V lost 1 base, J lost 0 bases, and 12 bases lay in between. The CDR3 loop spans 16 amino acids. Looked up from germline, CDR1 is LGHNA and CDR2 is YSLEER.